These 5 T cell receptor beta chains originate from one sample sequenced in a study of T cells after yellow fever vaccination. TCRdb used MiXCR to reprocess the 5' RACE reads, holding one entry per CDR3 protein. The data contain 310,000 or so distinct CDR3 sequences, approximately 3.9% of them singletons. This specimen consisted of PBMCs, obtained on the day of the yellow fever booster vaccination. These receptors all stem from a young man who received the YFV17D yellow fever vaccine.

This clonotype was recorded a few times. The chain carries TRBV11-2 and TRBJ2-5; 10 nucleotides align to TRBD1. After removal of 3 bases from V and 4 bases from J, the junction contained 11 bases not matched to a gene. This CDR3 has 17 amino acids. From germline, CDR1 is SGHAT and CDR2 FQNNGV. The CDR3, as DNA: TGTGCCAGCAGCTTTGGGAGGACAGGGGGGTTAGGAGAGACCCAGTACTTC. This encodes CASSFGRTGGLGETQYF.

This clonotype has at least ten counts. V is TRBV29-1 and J is TRBJ2-5; the D is unclear. V was shortened by 3 bases and J by 6 bases, with 14 bases between the two germline ends. Germline assignment: CDR1 SQVTM and CDR2 ANQGSEA. The CDR3 is made up of 13 amino acids. The CDR3 spells CSVEDLAQQTQYF. For the CDR3, the DNA is TGCAGCGTTGAGGACCTGGCTCAACAGACCCAGTACTTC.

The V and J genes are TRBV6-6 and TRBJ1-1, with D tentatively TRBD1 (6 bases). CDR3 length: 16 residues. CDR1 and CDR2 from the germline V gene are MNHNY and SVGAGI (reference sequence). V lost 2 bases and J lost 1, with 14 bases in between. CDR3 protein: CASSYGPGGQNTEAFF. In DNA form, the CDR3 reads TGTGCCAGCAGTTACGGGCCGGGGGGGCAGAACACTGAAGCTTTCTTT.

Ten or more counts support this clonotype. This chain links TRBV20-1 with TRBJ2-3; D call uncertain. The CDR3 totals 17 residues. The germline V gene has CDR1 DFQATT and CDR2 SNEGSKA (reference sequence). Trimming stripped 3 bases from V and 0 bases from J, with 19 bases between. CDR3: CSARERSTAPSTDTQYF. The CDR3 DNA is TGCAGTGCTAGGGAAAGGTCGACGGCTCCTAGCACAGATACGCAGTATTTT.

The chain has TRBV20-1 and TRBJ2-7; TRBD1 matches at 10 bases. Trimming at V came to 2 bases and at J to 7 bases, leaving 5 bases not matched to a gene. CDR1 is DFQATT and CDR2 is SNEGSKA in the germline V gene (reference sequence). This CDR3 is 13 amino acids long. The CDR3 reads CSARRQGAREQYF. The CDR3 DNA sequence: TGCAGTGCTAGACGACAGGGGGCAAGGGAGCAGTACTTC.